This entry lists 21 T cell receptor beta chains sequenced from one sample in a study of response to subunit inactivated influenza vaccine. TCRdb fed the RT-PCR reads into MiXCR, producing one record per CDR3 protein. The table lists about 480,000 distinct CDR3 sequences, around 13% of them singletons, with about 12% in the top ten. This sample comprised PBMCs from blood, obtained roughly 47 days after vaccination. All receptors derive from a man over 45 who received an inactivated influenza vaccine.

The V gene is TRBV18, the J gene TRBJ2-1; D remains ambiguous. The CDR3 runs 15 residues. Germline CDR1 is KGHSH and CDR2 is LQKENI. Trimming removed 2 bases at V and 4 bases at J, with 12 bases between. CDR3 region: CASSPSPDGYNEQFF. CDR3 nucleotides: TGTGCCAGCTCACCATCCCCTGATGGGTACAATGAGCAGTTCTTC.

The V call is TRBV20-1, the J call TRBJ2-5, with TRBD2 matching 10 bases. V trimming: 8 bases; J trimming: 0 bases; junction bases outside the gene matches: 6. In germline, CDR1 is DFQATT, CDR2 SNEGSKA (reference sequence). The CDR3 totals 14 residues. CDR3 DNA: TGCAGTTACCTAGCGGGGGCCAACCAAGAGACCCAGTACTTC. It specifies CSYLAGANQETQYF.

This clonotype was detected ten times or more. The chain uses TRBV29-1 and TRBJ2-2; 9 bases agree with TRBD2. Germline V gives CDR1 SQVTM, CDR2 ANQGSEA. This CDR3 comprises 13 residues. V trimming: 6 bases; J trimming: 7 bases; junction bases outside the gene matches: 6. The CDR3 loop is CSVVPRGGGELFF. CDR3 coding DNA: TGCAGCGTCGTTCCGCGGGGGGGCGGGGAGCTGTTTTTT.

The rearrangement uses TRBV29-1 and TRBJ1-5; D unresolved. The V and J ends lost 5 bases and 0 bases respectively, with 8 bases between them. The CDR3 is made up of 13 amino acids. The germline V gene has CDR1 SQVTM and CDR2 ANQGSEA. In nucleotides, the CDR3 is TGCAGCGTTTTGGAAAATAGCAATCAGCCCCAGCATTTT. Protein sequence: CSVLENSNQPQHF.

The V gene is TRBV29-1, the J gene TRBJ2-1, with D unclear. The CDR3 length is 13 residues. Trimming removed 7 bases at V and 0 bases at J, with 10 bases between. CDR1 and CDR2 from the germline V gene are SQVTM and ANQGSEA. The CDR3 DNA is TGCAGCGCTGATAGGAGCTCCTACAATGAGCAGTTCTTC. Amino acid sequence: CSADRSSYNEQFF.

The chain links TRBV6-2 or TRBV6-3 to TRBJ1-1; possibly TRBD1 for D (6 bases). V was clipped by 2 bases and J by 0 bases, with 10 bases between them. Per germline, CDR1 MNHEY and CDR2 SVGEGT. This CDR3 has 15 amino acids. This chain's CDR3 is CASSYPGTMNTEAFF. The DNA for the CDR3 is TGTGCCAGCAGTTACCCAGGGACAATGAACACTGAAGCTTTCTTT.

This clonotype was observed at least ten times. J is TRBJ2-5 and V is TRBV9; D remains unclear. V lost 0 bases and J 2 bases, leaving 8 bases between the germline ends. The CDR3 totals 14 residues. The germline CDR1 and CDR2 sequences are SGDLS and YYNGEE. CDR3 sequence: CASSVDGIQETQYF. The CDR3 DNA reads TGTGCCAGCAGCGTAGACGGTATACAAGAGACCCAGTACTTC.

This clonotype has a count of ten or more. The V call is TRBV12-3 or TRBV12-4, the J call TRBJ2-4; D gene ambiguous. V shed 7 bases and J shed 0 bases, with 22 bases lying between them. The CDR3 length is 18 residues. CDR3 region: CASTPSLGNILAKNIQYF. The CDR3 nucleotides read TGTGCCAGCACCCCTTCCCTAGGAAACATCCTAGCCAAAAACATTCAGTACTTC.

This clonotype was counted many times. The chain recombines TRBV5-1 with TRBJ1-1, with D maybe TRBD1 (5 bases). The germline V and J ends were trimmed by 2 bases and 0 bases, with 14 bases remaining between them. This CDR3 has 16 amino acids. Germline V gives CDR1 SGHRS, CDR2 YFSETQ. The CDR3 is CASSLKGEAMNTEAFF. CDR3 DNA sequence: TGCGCCAGCAGCTTAAAAGGGGAGGCTATGAACACTGAAGCTTTCTTT.

This sequence joins TRBV29-1 and TRBJ1-5; 9 nucleotides line up with TRBD1. There are 16 residues in the CDR3. The V segment lost 5 bases and the J segment 0 bases; nucleotides outside the gene matches: 8. Germline CDR1 and CDR2: SQVTM and ANQGSEA. The CDR3 DNA is TGCAGCGTTACTTTGGGACAGGGAAGTAGCAATCAGCCCCAGCATTTT. Protein sequence: CSVTLGQGSSNQPQHF.

The DNA for the CDR3 is TGTGCCAGCAGATTAGGTGGAGGACCGGATACGCAGTATTTT. Its translation: CASRLGGGPDTQYF. The chain uses TRBV28 and TRBJ2-3, with D possibly matching TRBD2 (5 bases). Germline CDR1 is MDHEN and CDR2 is SYDVKM. This CDR3 comprises 14 residues. V dropped 6 bases and J dropped 6 bases, with 16 bases sitting between them.

Regarding this clonotype: A much larger clone sits a single nucleotide away, making a read error possible. V is TRBV7-2 and J is TRBJ2-4, with D possibly TRBD1 on 6 matching bases. CDR3 length equals 14 residues. The germline V gene encodes CDR1 SGHTA and CDR2 FQGNSA. The CDR3 protein is CASSIYRAANIHYF. The CDR3 nucleotides read TGTGCCAGCAGCATTTACAGGGCGGCAAACATTCACTACTTC. Complete variable domain (other parts from reference TRBV7-2 and TRBJ2-4): GAGVSQSPSNKVTEKGKDVELRCDPISGHTALYWYRQSLGQGLEFLIYFQGNSAPDKSGLPSDRFSAERTGGSVSTLTIQRTQQEDSAVYLCASSIYRAANIHYFGAGTRLSVL.

The V call is TRBV30, the J call TRBJ2-7; D may be TRBD1 (5 bases). The CDR3 is made up of 12 amino acids. The V gene's germline CDR1 is GTSNPN and CDR2 SVGIG (reference sequence). V was shortened by 4 bases and J by 5 bases, with 12 bases between the two germline ends. The CDR3 coding sequence is TGTGCCTGGACTGCCTCAGGGCACGAGCAGTACTTC. Encoded protein: CAWTASGHEQYF.

The chain employs TRBV7-9 and TRBJ2-1, with D perhaps TRBD2 (5 bases). Trimming took off 1 base at V and 4 bases at J, with 14 bases between the two ends. This CDR3 comprises 16 residues. The V gene's germline CDR1 is SEHNR and CDR2 FQNEAQ (reference sequence). Here the CDR3 reads CASSLGISERYNEQFF. The CDR3 DNA reads as TGTGCCAGCAGCTTAGGAATTAGCGAGAGATACAATGAGCAGTTCTTC.

The rearrangement links TRBV20-1 to TRBJ2-7; D call uncertain. This CDR3 region has 15 residues. Germline CDR1 DFQATT, CDR2 SNEGSKA (reference sequence). V lost 3 bases and J 0 bases, leaving 15 bases between the germline ends. The CDR3: CSASFLRVNSYEQYF. As DNA, the CDR3 is TGCAGTGCTAGTTTCTTAAGGGTGAACTCCTACGAGCAGTACTTC.

V usage is TRBV27 and J usage is TRBJ1-6, with D perhaps TRBD1 (6 bases). V lost 3 bases, J lost 7 bases, and 10 bases lay in between. CDR1 is MNHEY and CDR2 is SMNVEV in the germline V gene (reference sequence). The CDR3 has 14 residues. The CDR3 region has the DNA TGTGCCAGCAGTTTTTGGGGGGGCAATTCACCCCTCCACTTT. Translating it yields CASSFWGGNSPLHF.

The rearrangement joins TRBV3-1 to TRBJ2-1, with 10 nucleotides matching TRBD2. This CDR3 is built from 17 residues. V dropped 5 bases and J dropped 6; count of bases not matched to a gene: 13. Germline CDR1 and CDR2: LGHDT and YNNKEL (reference sequence). The CDR3 spells CASSESGTSVGINEQFF. In DNA form, the CDR3 reads TGTGCCAGCAGCGAGAGCGGGACTAGCGTCGGAATCAATGAGCAGTTCTTC.

As regards this clonotype: A junction end diverges from the germline sequence, so it may reflect a read error. The V and J genes are TRBV12-3 or TRBV12-4 and TRBJ2-2, with D possibly being TRBD2 (7 bases). CDR3 length: 15 amino acids. In nucleotides, the CDR3 is TGTGCCAGCAGCTTAGGGGGAGGGGACACCGGGGAGCTGTTTTTT. Protein: CASSLGGGDTGELFF.

This clonotype came up a few times. This rearrangement joins TRBV10-2 to TRBJ2-3, with D perhaps matching TRBD1 (6 bases). V lost 10 bases and J 2 bases, leaving 10 bases between the germline ends. The germline V gene encodes CDR1 WSHSY and CDR2 SAAADI. There are 12 residues in the CDR3. The CDR3 DNA is TGCGCCACAGGACAGACCACAGATACGCAGTATTTT. It yields the protein CATGQTTDTQYF.

This clonotype occurred a few times. This CDR3 reads CSVDREAGELFF. CDR3 DNA sequence: TGCAGCGTAGACAGGGAGGCCGGGGAGCTGTTTTTT. The chain recombines TRBV29-1 with TRBJ2-2; weak D call: TRBD1 (7 bases). This CDR3 has 12 amino acids. Germline V gene lookup returns CDR1 SQVTM and CDR2 ANQGSEA. V lost 6 bases and J 6 bases, leaving 11 bases between the germline ends.

The chain joins TRBV5-1 to TRBJ2-1, with D tentatively TRBD2 (7 bases). Germline values: CDR1 SGHRS, CDR2 YFSETQ. The CDR3 contains 16 residues. V was shortened by 4 bases and J by 1 base, with 15 bases between the two germline ends. The CDR3 spells CASSLGGRSSYNEQFF. The CDR3 DNA follows: TGCGCCAGCAGCCTGGGGGGGCGGTCGTCCTACAATGAGCAGTTCTTC.